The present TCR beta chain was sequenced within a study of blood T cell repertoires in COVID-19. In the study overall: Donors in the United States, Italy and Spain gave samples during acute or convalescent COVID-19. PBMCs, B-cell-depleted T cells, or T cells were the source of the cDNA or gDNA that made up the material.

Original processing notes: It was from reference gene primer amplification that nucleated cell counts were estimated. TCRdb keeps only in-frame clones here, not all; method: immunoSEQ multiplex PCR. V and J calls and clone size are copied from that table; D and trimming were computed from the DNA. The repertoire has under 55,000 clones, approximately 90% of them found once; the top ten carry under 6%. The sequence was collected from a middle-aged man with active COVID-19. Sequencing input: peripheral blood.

The CDR3 loop reads CASSLGTDAYEQYF. In DNA form, the CDR3 reads TGTGCCAGCAGCCTTGGGACAGACGCCTACGAGCAGTACTTC. The chain uses TRBV3-1 (or the pseudogene TRBV3-2) and TRBJ2-7; 7 bases are a match to TRBD1. Trimming cost V 4 bases and J 2 bases; bases outside gene matches: 5. From germline, CDR1 is LGHDT and CDR2 YNNKEL (reference sequence). This CDR3 spans 14 amino acids.